This TCR beta chain was obtained from a study of cytomegalovirus exposure and HLA in healthy donors. This table comes from immunoSEQ multiplex PCR, and its TCRdb copy is limited to in-frame clones, with some not included. This repertoire shows about 190,000 clones, roughly 86% found once; its top ten account for over 1.1%. Per germline, CDR1 MNHEY and CDR2 SMNVEV (reference sequence). Germline trimming cut 6 bases from V and 1 base from J; bases unmatched to any gene: 9. There are 17 residues in the CDR3. J is TRBJ2-6 and V is TRBV27; 7 bases align to TRBD1. The sample was PBMCs. The origin of this receptor is a woman aged 18-30 years in good health and CMV-seronegative. The CDR3 here is CASSPITGASGANVLTF. In nucleotides, the CDR3 is TGTGCCAGCAGCCCTATAACAGGGGCGTCTGGGGCCAACGTCCTGACTTTC. Drawing the rest from reference TRBV27 and TRBJ2-6, the complete variable domain is EAQVTQNPRYLITVTGKKLTVTCSQNMNHEYMSWYRQDPGLGLRQIYYSMNVEVTDKGDVPEGYKVSRKEKRNFPLILESPSPNQTSLYFCASSPITGASGANVLTFGAGSRLTVL.